This TCR beta chain originates from a study of identical twins. With regard to this clonotype: Antigen specificity is unknown.

Among all donors, each was a healthy Caucasian. TCRdb fed the 5' RACE reads into MiXCR, producing one record per CDR3 protein. Here the sample spans hundreds of thousands of distinct CDR3 sequences, 9% to 15% being singletons. Overall study results and limits: Sequences that were beta out-of-frame showed weaker excess twin sharing. Insertion counts were lower in abundant cord blood beta clonotypes, a trend that memory repertoires did not show.

The sample also formed part of further work on yellow fever vaccine responses in identical twins. That publication notes: Twins reportedly appeared to share part of their vaccine T cell response while keeping part individual.

This clonotype was sampled from a woman under 30 in good health. Sequencing was done on a sample of PBMCs.

In DNA form, the CDR3 reads TGTGCCAGCACCGCAGGGGGGACCTACAATGAGCAGTTCTTC. Translated: CASTAGGTYNEQFF. This sequence joins TRBV2 and TRBJ2-1, with TRBD1 as a possible D gene (7 bases). The ends were cut back, 7 bases at V and 2 bases at J, with 12 bases in the middle. This CDR3 has 14 residues. Germline CDR1 and CDR2: SNHLY and FYNNEI.